The 32 T cell receptor beta chains below come from one sample, sequenced in a study of cytomegalovirus exposure and HLA in healthy donors. This table comes from immunoSEQ multiplex PCR, and its TCRdb copy is limited to in-frame clones, with some not included. The table lists some 290,000 clones, around 90% of them singletons. Sequenced material: PBMCs. These receptors were taken from a man younger than 45 in good health and CMV-seronegative.

The V and J genes are TRBV7-6 and TRBJ2-3; 7 bases agree with TRBD1. This CDR3 has 15 amino acids. The V gene's germline CDR1 is SGHVS and CDR2 FNYEAQ. V was clipped by 5 bases and J by 1 base; unmatched bases: 6. This chain's CDR3 is CASSPRQGGTDTQYF. CDR3 DNA: TGTGCCAGCAGCCCTAGGCAGGGGGGCACAGATACGCAGTATTTT.

This chain joins TRBV13 and TRBJ2-4; D might be TRBD1 (6 bases). Germline CDR1 is PRHDT and CDR2 is FYEKMQ (reference sequence). This CDR3 is 14 amino acids long. V gave up 5 bases and J gave up 7 bases, with 15 bases separating them. Written as DNA, the CDR3 is TGTGCCAGCAGCACCACTAACAGGGCGAACATTCAGTACTTC. It codes for CASSTTNRANIQYF.

This clone was counted a single time. This chain links TRBV6-6 with TRBJ1-1, with D tentatively TRBD1 (5 bases). The CDR3 is 14 residues long. In germline, CDR1 is MNHNY, CDR2 SVGAGI (reference sequence). V lost 2 bases and J lost 1, with 8 bases in between. CDR3 sequence (DNA): TGTGCCAGCAGTTACGGGGGGACGAACACTGAAGCTTTCTTT. It yields the protein CASSYGGTNTEAFF.

The chain uses TRBV6-5 and TRBJ2-1; 8 nucleotides match TRBD1. This CDR3 is 15 amino acids long. V trimming: 6 bases; J trimming: 6 bases; junction bases outside the gene matches: 10. Germline CDR1 MNHEY, CDR2 SVGAGI. The CDR3 DNA reads as TGTGCCAGCAGCCGGACCGGGACAGGAGGCAATGAGCAGTTCTTC. Protein: CASSRTGTGGNEQFF.

J is TRBJ2-6 and V is TRBV27; TRBD1 is a possible D gene (6 bases). This CDR3 contains 16 residues. Germline CDR1 is MNHEY and CDR2 is SMNVEV (reference sequence). V lost 10 bases to trimming and J lost 4 bases, with 20 bases between them. The CDR3 region is CATRGRGGLGANVLTF. CDR3 nucleotide sequence: TGTGCCACTAGGGGCAGGGGTGGTCTCGGGGCCAACGTCCTGACTTTC.

V and J are TRBV2 and TRBJ1-5; 11 bases are a match to TRBD1. V trimming: 5 bases; J trimming: 3 bases; junction bases outside the gene matches: 6. Germline CDR1 and CDR2: SNHLY and FYNNEI. This CDR3 is 16 amino acids long. CDR3 DNA: TGTGCCAGCAGTTCGGACAGGGGGCCGGACAATCAGCCCCAGCATTTT. This codes for CASSSDRGPDNQPQHF.

This rearrangement joins TRBV6-1 to TRBJ2-3, with D possibly matching TRBD1 (6 bases). Germline-derived CDR1 and CDR2 are MNHNS and SASEGT. Deletions cut 3 bases from V and 6 bases from J, with 19 bases between. The CDR3 sequence is 16 residues long. The CDR3 bases are TGTGCCAGCAGTGACGCTAACGCCCCAGGGGCCGATACGCAGTATTTT. Protein sequence: CASSDANAPGADTQYF.

This chain links TRBV5-5 with TRBJ2-3; D possibly corresponds to TRBD1 (6 bases). CDR3 length equals 18 residues. With 1 base removed from V and 1 base from J, the gap between germline ends came to 19 bases. Germline V gene data show CDR1 as SGHKS and CDR2 as YYEKEE (reference sequence). CDR3 nucleotide sequence: TGTGCCAGCAGCTTGCGTCTAACAGGGACCAGCGGCACAGATACGCAGTATTTT. Amino acid sequence: CASSLRLTGTSGTDTQYF.

This chain uses TRBV15 with TRBJ1-2, with a tentative D call TRBD1 (5 bases). Germline CDR1 reads LNHNV; CDR2 reads YYDKDF (reference sequence). The CDR3 sequence is 14 residues long. The V and J ends lost 4 bases and 7 bases respectively, with 16 bases between them. DNA for the CDR3: TGTGCCACCAGCAAAGGAGGGACGTCGCCTGGCTACACCTTC. Its protein is CATSKGGTSPGYTF.

The chain recombines TRBV7-8 with TRBJ2-7; tentative D call: TRBD2 (6 bases). Germline CDR1 reads SGHVS; CDR2 reads FQNEAQ. The V gene lost 3 bases and the J gene lost 2 bases, with 14 bases spanning the gap. The CDR3 is 15 amino acids. CDR3 nucleotide sequence: TGTGCCAGCAGCTTGGCGGGGACTGCCCCCTACGAGCAGTACTTC. This encodes CASSLAGTAPYEQYF.

On this clone: A junction end diverges from the germline sequence, so it may reflect a read error. This chain joins TRBV27 and TRBJ1-4; unclear D gene. CDR3 length equals 14 residues. Germline V gives CDR1 MNHEY, CDR2 SMNVEV (reference sequence). CDR3 loop: CASSFGRTDEKLFF. The CDR3 bases are TGTGCCAGCAGTTTCGGTAGAACTGATGAAAAACTGTTTTTT.

The J gene is TRBJ1-4, the V gene TRBV6-6; 8 positions match TRBD1. V was pared by 6 bases and J by 4 bases, with 7 bases of the junction left unmatched. This CDR3 has 15 residues. Germline loops: CDR1 MNHNY, CDR2 SVGAGI (reference sequence). The CDR3 here is CASRLQGGINEKLFF. CDR3 sequence (DNA): TGTGCCAGCAGGCTACAGGGGGGAATTAATGAAAAACTGTTTTTT.

V usage is TRBV6-1 and J usage is TRBJ1-3; D remains ambiguous. Trimming left V 0 bases short and J 4 bases short, with 10 bases between. The germline CDR1 and CDR2 sequences are MNHNS and SASEGT. CDR3 length equals 15 residues. CDR3 sequence reads: CASSEARTNGNTIYF. Here the CDR3 DNA reads TGTGCCAGCAGTGAAGCGAGAACTAACGGAAACACCATATATTTT.

The V call is TRBV6-1, the J call TRBJ1-6, with D tentatively TRBD1 (5 bases). Germline lookup yields CDR1 MNHNS and CDR2 SASEGT. The V end lost 3 bases, the J end lost 7 bases, and 13 bases lay between the germline ends. The CDR3 loop spans 15 amino acids. In DNA form, the CDR3 reads TGTGCCAGCAGTGACTCCGGGGAGGGGAATTCACCCCTCCACTTT. Its translation is CASSDSGEGNSPLHF.

V gene TRBV5-4 combines with J gene TRBJ1-6; D may be TRBD1 (5 bases). Trimming took 4 bases from V and 9 from J, leaving 17 bases between them. Germline V gene lookup returns CDR1 SGHNT and CDR2 YYREEE (reference sequence). This CDR3 region has 15 residues. Here the CDR3 DNA reads TGTGCCAGCAGCCCCTCGCCGGGACTGTCTTCACCCCTCCACTTT. Its translation: CASSPSPGLSSPLHF.

This clone was detected a few times. V gene TRBV19 combines with J gene TRBJ2-1, with 7 bases lining up with TRBD2. This CDR3 is 14 amino acids long. Looked up from germline, CDR1 is LNHDA and CDR2 is SQIVND (reference sequence). The V gene end was trimmed by 5 bases and the J gene end by 3 bases; junction bases not matched to a gene: 4. CDR3 residues: CASSPAGVYNEQFF. CDR3 coding DNA: TGTGCCAGTAGTCCGGCGGGGGTCTACAATGAGCAGTTCTTC.

The chain joins TRBV30 to TRBJ1-2, with 7 bases matching TRBD1. Per the germline V gene, CDR1 is GTSNPN and CDR2 is SVGIG (reference sequence). CDR3 length: 13 residues. With V trimmed by 1 base and J by 8 bases, 7 bases remained unmatched. CDR3 DNA sequence: TGTGCCTGGAGTGCCGACAGGGCGAGCGGCTACACCTTC. Its protein product is CAWSADRASGYTF.

This chain connects TRBV6-6 to TRBJ1-4; D not certain. CDR3 size: 15 residues. V gave up 0 bases and J gave up 3 bases, with 8 bases separating them. Germline V gene lookup returns CDR1 MNHNY and CDR2 SVGAGI (reference sequence). In nucleotides, the CDR3 is TGTGCCAGCAGTTACTCCGGGTTGCCTAATGAAAAACTGTTTTTT. It yields the protein CASSYSGLPNEKLFF.

A single count supports this clone. This chain connects TRBV5-1 to TRBJ2-4, with 7 bases matching TRBD1. CDR3 size: 15 residues. Germline V gene data show CDR1 as SGHRS and CDR2 as YFSETQ. V shed 3 bases and J 8 bases; nucleotides not matched to a gene: 11. Here the CDR3 reads CASSSLGPGGDIQYF. DNA for the CDR3: TGCGCCAGCAGCTCCCTCGGGCCAGGGGGAGACATTCAGTACTTC.

The chain recombines TRBV15 with TRBJ1-1; D unclear. From germline, CDR1 is LNHNV and CDR2 YYDKDF (reference sequence). This CDR3 is 13 amino acids long. V lost 0 bases to trimming and J lost 1 base, with 3 bases between them. In nucleotides, the CDR3 is TGTGCCACCAGCAGAGACTCGAACACTGAAGCTTTCTTT. Its protein product is CATSRDSNTEAFF. Full variable domain (missing parts from reference TRBV15 and TRBJ1-1): DAMVIQNPRYQVTQFGKPVTLSCSQTLNHNVMYWYQQKSSQAPKLLFHYYDKDFNNEADTPDNFQSRRPNTSFCFLDIRSPGLGDTAMYLCATSRDSNTEAFFGQGTRLTVV.

J is TRBJ1-4 and V is TRBV19, with 7 bases identical to TRBD1. This CDR3 has 13 residues. V lost 7 bases, J lost 8 bases, and 7 bases stayed unmatched. Germline V gene data show CDR1 as LNHDA and CDR2 as SQIVND (reference sequence). The CDR3, as DNA: TGTGCCAGTACAAGGGGGCGCGGAGAAAAACTGTTTTTT. Its translation is CASTRGRGEKLFF.

This chain connects TRBV7-9 to TRBJ1-1; TRBD1 matches at 9 bases. The germline gives CDR1 SEHNR, CDR2 FQNEAQ (reference sequence). V lost 6 bases and J lost 1; bases outside the gene matches: 6. CDR3 length: 15 residues. The CDR3 nucleotides are TGTGCCAGCAGGGATACAGGGGGCGGGAACACTGAAGCTTTCTTT. Protein: CASRDTGGGNTEAFF. Full variable domain (remainder filled in from reference TRBV7-9 and TRBJ1-1): DTGVSQNPRHKITKRGQNVTFRCDPISEHNRLYWYRQTLGQGPEFLTYFQNEAQLEKSRLLSDRFSAERPKGSFSTLEIQRTEQGDSAMYLCASRDTGGGNTEAFFGQGTRLTVV.

The chain recombines TRBV2 with TRBJ2-5, with TRBD2 matching over 9 bases. Germline-derived CDR1 and CDR2 are SNHLY and FYNNEI. The CDR3 is 15 amino acids. The ends lost 6 bases at V and 5 bases at J; junction bases unmatched: 10. The CDR3 DNA reads TGTGCCAGCAGAGCCGGGACTAGCTTTAAGGAGACCCAGTACTTC. Amino acids: CASRAGTSFKETQYF. Supplemented by reference TRBV2 and TRBJ2-5, the full variable domain reads EPEVTQTPSHQVTQMGQEVILRCVPISNHLYFYWYRQILGQKVEFLVSFYNNEISEKSEIFDDQFSVERPDGSNFTLKIRSTKLEDSAMYFCASRAGTSFKETQYFGPGTRLLVL.

The CDR3 DNA sequence: TGTGCCAGCAGCTCGCGGGACAGGGAATATCAGCCCCAGCATTTT. Its protein product is CASSSRDREYQPQHF. The chain uses TRBV7-8 and TRBJ1-5; 9 bases map to TRBD1. This CDR3 region has 15 residues. V lost 4 bases and J lost 5; bases outside the gene matches: 6. The germline V gene encodes CDR1 SGHVS and CDR2 FQNEAQ.

The V call is TRBV5-1, the J call TRBJ2-7; 8 bases agree with TRBD2. This CDR3 has 16 amino acids. The V and J ends lost 4 bases and 0 bases, in that order; junction bases with no gene match: 9. In germline, CDR1 is SGHRS, CDR2 YFSETQ. CDR3 sequence (DNA): TGCGCCAGCAGCCCGGGAGGGGGGTCCTTCTCCTACGAGCAGTACTTC. It encodes CASSPGGGSFSYEQYF.

J is TRBJ1-2 and V is TRBV21-1; TRBD1, the table's D call, lacks a check against the DNA. TRBV21-1 is a pseudogene segment. The CDR3 totals 19 residues. CDR3: CASSKGVDRGEPPNYGYTF. In nucleotides, the CDR3 is TGTGCCAGCAGCAAAGGGGTGGACAGGGGGGAGCCCCCTAACTATGGCTACACCTTC.

V gene TRBV5-4 combines with J gene TRBJ2-7; the D is unclear. The CDR3 is 12 residues long. Trimming removed 0 bases from V and 9 bases from J, with 10 bases in between. Germline lookup yields CDR1 SGHNT and CDR2 YYREEE (reference sequence). CDR3 region: CASSLAQTGQYF. In DNA form, the CDR3 reads TGTGCCAGCAGCTTGGCACAAACGGGGCAGTACTTC. Full variable domain (rest looked up from reference TRBV5-4 and TRBJ2-7): ETGVTQSPTHLIKTRGQQVTLRCSSQSGHNTVSWYQQALGQGPQFIFQYYREEENGRGNFPPRFSGLQFPNYSSELNVNALELDDSALYLCASSLAQTGQYFGPGTRLTVT.

The CDR3 region is CASSRTGTGEKLFF. The CDR3 region has the DNA TGTGCCAGCAGCCGCACAGGGACAGGCGAAAAACTGTTTTTT. The chain joins TRBV5-4 to TRBJ1-4; 8 nucleotides align to TRBD1. V was clipped by 4 bases and J by 8 bases; unmatched bases: 7. The CDR3 has 14 residues. CDR1 SGHNT and CDR2 YYREEE come from the germline V gene (reference sequence).

The genes are TRBV19 and TRBJ1-3; the D is unclear. Germline V gene lookup returns CDR1 LNHDA and CDR2 SQIVND (reference sequence). The CDR3 is made up of 16 amino acids. The V end lost 5 bases, the J end lost 0 bases, and 14 bases lay between the germline ends. The CDR3 spells CASSLTADYSGNTIYF. For the CDR3, the DNA is TGTGCCAGTAGTCTTACAGCGGATTACTCTGGAAACACCATATATTTT.

The chain uses TRBV30 and TRBJ1-4; possibly TRBD1 for D (5 bases). In germline, CDR1 is GTSNPN, CDR2 SVGIG (reference sequence). The CDR3 covers 14 residues. The ends were cut back, 2 bases at V and 8 bases at J, with 15 bases in the middle. The chain's CDR3 is CAWSFGGGGEKLFF. The CDR3 DNA is TGTGCCTGGAGTTTCGGGGGAGGTGGGGAAAAACTGTTTTTT.

CDR3 nucleotide sequence: TGTGCCAGCAGCATCCGGGTGGGGGCGCCGGGGAACACTGAAGCTTTCTTT. It is translated as CASSIRVGAPGNTEAFF. This sequence joins TRBV7-2 and TRBJ1-1; tentative D call: TRBD1 (6 bases). The CDR3 length is 17 residues. V lost 5 bases and J 1 base, leaving 20 bases between the germline ends. Germline CDR1 SGHTA, CDR2 FQGNSA.

The chain uses TRBV16 and TRBJ1-2, with 8 positions matching TRBD1. V lost 1 base, J lost 6 bases, and 7 bases stayed unmatched. The germline gives CDR1 KGHSY, CDR2 FQNENV. This CDR3 comprises 15 residues. This chain's CDR3 is CASSQYGDRQDGYTF. CDR3 DNA: TGTGCCAGCAGCCAATATGGGGACAGGCAGGATGGCTACACCTTC.